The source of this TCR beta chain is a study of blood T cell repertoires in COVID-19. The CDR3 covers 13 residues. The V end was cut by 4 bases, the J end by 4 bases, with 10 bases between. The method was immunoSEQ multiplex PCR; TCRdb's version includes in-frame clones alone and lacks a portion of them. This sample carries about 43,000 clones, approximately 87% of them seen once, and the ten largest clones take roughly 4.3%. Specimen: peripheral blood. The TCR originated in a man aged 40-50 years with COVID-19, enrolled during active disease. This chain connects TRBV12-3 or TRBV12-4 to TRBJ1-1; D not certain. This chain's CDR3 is CASSSFVATEAFF. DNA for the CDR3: TGTGCCAGCAGTTCGTTCGTGGCCACTGAAGCTTTCTTT.